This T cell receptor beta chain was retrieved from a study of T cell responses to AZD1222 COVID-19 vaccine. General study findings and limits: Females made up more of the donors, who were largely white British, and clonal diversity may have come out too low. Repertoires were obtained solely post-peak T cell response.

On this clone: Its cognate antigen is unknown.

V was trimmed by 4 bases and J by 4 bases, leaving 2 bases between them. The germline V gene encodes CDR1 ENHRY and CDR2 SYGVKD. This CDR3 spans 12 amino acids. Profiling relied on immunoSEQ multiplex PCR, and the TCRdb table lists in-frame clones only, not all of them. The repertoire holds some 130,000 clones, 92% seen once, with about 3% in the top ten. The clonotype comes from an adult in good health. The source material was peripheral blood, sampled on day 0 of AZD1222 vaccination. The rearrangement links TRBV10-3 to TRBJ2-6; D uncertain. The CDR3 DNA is TGTGCCATCAGTGCCGGGGCCAACGTCCTGACTTTC. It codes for CAISAGANVLTF.